Sequencing of this TCR beta chain was carried out in a study of shared clonotypes between healthy human individuals. Sequencing was performed with immunoSEQ multiplex PCR; in TCRdb, only in-frame clones are kept and a portion is missing. The data hold roughly 660,000 clones, with about 90% observed a single time. Per the germline V gene, CDR1 is LGHNA and CDR2 is YSLEER. The CDR3 is made up of 16 amino acids. The V and J ends lost 0 bases and 3 bases respectively, with 13 bases between them. This clonotype was sampled from a man aged 18 to 30 in good health. Some clones in this sample may be carry-over from other donors' samples. The chain carries TRBV4-3 and TRBJ2-3; TRBD2 might be the D (6 bases). Sequencing input: memory CD8+ T cells from PBMCs. Noted subset: CD45RO+ cells pooled with CCR7-negative TemRA cells. The CDR3 sequence: CASSQDGTGATDTQYF. Here the CDR3 DNA reads TGCGCCAGCAGCCAAGACGGAACGGGAGCGACAGATACGCAGTATTTT.